The 5 T cell receptor beta chains given below trace back to one sample, sequenced in a study of blood T cell repertoires in COVID-19. Assay: immunoSEQ multiplex PCR; the TCRdb copy retains only in-frame clones and omits some. The table lists 120,000 to 150,000 clones, around 76% of them singletons. Sequencing was performed on peripheral blood. The receptors shown here come from a man between 60 and 70 years old with acute or convalescent COVID-19.

This sequence joins TRBV6-5 and TRBJ2-7, with 9 bases matching TRBD1. This CDR3 is built from 16 residues. The J segment lost 9 bases and the V segment lost 0 bases, leaving 12 bases of the junction unmatched. Germline CDR1 is MNHEY and CDR2 is SVGAGI. CDR3: CASSYSGGTGTTGQYF. The CDR3 DNA follows: TGTGCCAGCAGTTACTCCGGGGGGACAGGGACTACGGGGCAGTACTTC.

V and J are TRBV3-1 (or the pseudogene TRBV3-2) and TRBJ2-7, with 10 nucleotides matching TRBD2. The CDR3 is made up of 15 amino acids. In germline, CDR1 is LGHDT, CDR2 YNNKEL (reference sequence). The junction had 4 bases not matched to a gene; V was cut back by 5 bases and J by 0 bases. CDR3 amino acids: CASSELAGSSYEQYF. The CDR3 DNA sequence: TGTGCCAGCAGCGAACTAGCGGGGAGCTCCTACGAGCAGTACTTC.

The chain employs TRBV7-9 and TRBJ1-2, with TRBD1 matching over 9 bases. The CDR3 has 13 amino acids. V was clipped by 4 bases and J by 8 bases; unmatched bases: 5. Per the germline V gene, CDR1 is SEHNR and CDR2 is FQNEAQ (reference sequence). CDR3 nucleotide sequence: TGTGCCAGCAGCTACATGACAGGGGGAGGCTACACCTTC. Amino acids: CASSYMTGGGYTF. The full variable domain, rest sourced from reference TRBV7-9 and TRBJ1-2, is DTGVSQNPRHKITKRGQNVTFRCDPISEHNRLYWYRQTLGQGPEFLTYFQNEAQLEKSRLLSDRFSAERPKGSFSTLEIQRTEQGDSAMYLCASSYMTGGGYTFGSGTRLTVV.

The chain couples TRBV4-1 to TRBJ1-6; 7 bases are shared with TRBD1. After removal of 0 bases from V and 7 bases from J, the junction contained 9 bases not matched to a gene. Germline CDR1 and CDR2: MGHRA and YSYEKL. There are 17 residues in the CDR3. The CDR3 DNA reads as TGCGCCAGCAGCCAAGAGGGACAGCGGCGAGCGAATTCACCCCTCCACTTT. Translation: CASSQEGQRRANSPLHF.

The sample holds a few counts of this clone. The chain couples TRBV18 to TRBJ1-2; D unclear. The CDR3 has 13 residues. CDR1 KGHSH and CDR2 LQKENI come from the germline V gene. Trimming left V 0 bases short and J 8 bases short, with 10 bases between. The CDR3 region is CASSPPPPKGYTF. The CDR3 coding sequence is TGTGCCAGCTCACCACCCCCCCCTAAGGGCTACACCTTC.